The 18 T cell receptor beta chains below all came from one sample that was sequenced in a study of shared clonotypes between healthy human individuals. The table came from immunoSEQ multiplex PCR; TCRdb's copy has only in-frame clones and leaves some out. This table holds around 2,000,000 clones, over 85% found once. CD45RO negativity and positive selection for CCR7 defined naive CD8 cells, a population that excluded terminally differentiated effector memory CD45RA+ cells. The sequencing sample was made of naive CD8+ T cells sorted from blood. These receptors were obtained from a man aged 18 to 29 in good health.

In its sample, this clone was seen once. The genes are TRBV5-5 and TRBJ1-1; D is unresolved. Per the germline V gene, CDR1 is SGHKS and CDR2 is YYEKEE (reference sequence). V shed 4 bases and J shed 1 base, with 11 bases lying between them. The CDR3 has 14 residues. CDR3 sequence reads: CASSHGPGNTEAFF. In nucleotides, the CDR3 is TGTGCCAGCAGCCACGGTCCCGGGAACACTGAAGCTTTCTTT.

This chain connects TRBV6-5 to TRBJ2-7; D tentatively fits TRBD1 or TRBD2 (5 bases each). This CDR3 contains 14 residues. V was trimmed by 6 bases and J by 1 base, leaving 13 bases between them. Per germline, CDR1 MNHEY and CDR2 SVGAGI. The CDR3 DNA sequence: TGTGCCAGCAGGACCGGGACGGAATCCTACGAGCAGTACTTC. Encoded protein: CASRTGTESYEQYF.

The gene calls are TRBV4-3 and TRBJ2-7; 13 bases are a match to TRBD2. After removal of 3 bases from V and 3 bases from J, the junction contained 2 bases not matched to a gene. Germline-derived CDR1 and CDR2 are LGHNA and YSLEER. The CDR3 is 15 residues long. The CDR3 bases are TGCGCCAGCAGCCACACTAGCGGGGGGGACTACGAGCAGTACTTC. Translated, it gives CASSHTSGGDYEQYF.

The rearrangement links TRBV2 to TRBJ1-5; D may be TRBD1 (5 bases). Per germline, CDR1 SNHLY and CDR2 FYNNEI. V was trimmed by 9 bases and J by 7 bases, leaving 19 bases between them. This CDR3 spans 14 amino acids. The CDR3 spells CASKKGTDGQPQHF. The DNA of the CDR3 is TGTGCCAGTAAAAAGGGGACGGACGGCCAGCCCCAGCATTTT.

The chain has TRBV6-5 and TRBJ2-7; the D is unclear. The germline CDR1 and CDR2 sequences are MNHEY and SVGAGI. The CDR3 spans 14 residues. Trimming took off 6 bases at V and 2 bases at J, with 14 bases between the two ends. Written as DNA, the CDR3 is TGTGCCAGCAGAACCGGGTCCAGGCCCTACGAGCAGTACTTC. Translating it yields CASRTGSRPYEQYF.

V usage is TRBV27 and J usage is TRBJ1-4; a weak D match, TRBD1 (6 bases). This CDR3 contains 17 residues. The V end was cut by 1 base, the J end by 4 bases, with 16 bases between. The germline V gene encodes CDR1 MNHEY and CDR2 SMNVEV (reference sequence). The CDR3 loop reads CASSLLAQGRLNEKLFF. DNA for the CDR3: TGTGCCAGCAGTTTATTGGCCCAGGGGAGACTTAATGAAAAACTGTTTTTT.

Here the CDR3 reads CASSLAGQGATNEKLFF. The CDR3 DNA reads as TGCGCCAGCAGCTTGGCCGGACAGGGGGCAACTAATGAAAAACTGTTTTTT. This chain uses TRBV5-1 with TRBJ1-4; 10 bases are a match to TRBD1. From germline, CDR1 is SGHRS and CDR2 YFSETQ. The CDR3 totals 17 residues. J was trimmed by 0 bases and V by 0 bases; bases with no gene match: 2.

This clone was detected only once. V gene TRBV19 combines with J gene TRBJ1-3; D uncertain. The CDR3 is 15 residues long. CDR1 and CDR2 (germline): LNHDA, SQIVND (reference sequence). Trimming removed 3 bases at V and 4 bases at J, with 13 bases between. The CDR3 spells CASSITAANGNTIYF. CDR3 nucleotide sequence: TGTGCCAGTAGTATCACCGCGGCGAACGGAAACACCATATATTTT.

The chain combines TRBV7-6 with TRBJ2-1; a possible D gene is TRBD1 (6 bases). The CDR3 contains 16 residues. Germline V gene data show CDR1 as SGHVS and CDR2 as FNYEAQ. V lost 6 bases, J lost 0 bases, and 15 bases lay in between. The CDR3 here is CASSKGQPSSYNEQFF. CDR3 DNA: TGTGCCAGCAGTAAAGGACAGCCGAGCTCCTACAATGAGCAGTTCTTC. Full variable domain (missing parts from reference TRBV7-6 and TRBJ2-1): GAGVSQSPRYKVTKRGQDVALRCDPISGHVSLYWYRQALGQGPEFLTYFNYEAQQDKSGLPNDRFSAERPEGSISTLTIQRTEQRDSAMYRCASSKGQPSSYNEQFFGPGTRLTVL.

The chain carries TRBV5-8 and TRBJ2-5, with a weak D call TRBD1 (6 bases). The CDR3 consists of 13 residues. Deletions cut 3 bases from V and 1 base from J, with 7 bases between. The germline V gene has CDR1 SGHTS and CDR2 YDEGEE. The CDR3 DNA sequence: TGTGCCAGCAGCTCAGGGGTCCAAGAGACCCAGTACTTC. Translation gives CASSSGVQETQYF.

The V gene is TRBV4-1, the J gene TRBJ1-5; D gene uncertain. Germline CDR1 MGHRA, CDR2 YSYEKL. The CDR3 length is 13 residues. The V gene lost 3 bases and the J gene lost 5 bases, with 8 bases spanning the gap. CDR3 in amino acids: CASSHNRDQPQHF. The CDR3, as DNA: TGCGCCAGCAGCCACAACCGGGATCAGCCCCAGCATTTT.

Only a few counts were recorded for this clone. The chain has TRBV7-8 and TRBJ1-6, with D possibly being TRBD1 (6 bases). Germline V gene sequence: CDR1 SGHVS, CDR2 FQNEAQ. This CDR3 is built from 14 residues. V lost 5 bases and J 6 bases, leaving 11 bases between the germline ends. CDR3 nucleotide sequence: TGTGCCAGCAGCCGCGCGGACAGTAATTCACCCCTCCACTTT. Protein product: CASSRADSNSPLHF.

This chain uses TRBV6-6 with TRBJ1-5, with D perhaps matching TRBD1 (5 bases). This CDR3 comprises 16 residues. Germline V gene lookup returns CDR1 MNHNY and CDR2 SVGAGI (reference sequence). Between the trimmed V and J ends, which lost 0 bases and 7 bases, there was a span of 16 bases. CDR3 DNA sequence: TGTGCCAGCAGTTACTCCCCCCCGCAGGGCGGCCAGCCCCAGCATTTT. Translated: CASSYSPPQGGQPQHF.

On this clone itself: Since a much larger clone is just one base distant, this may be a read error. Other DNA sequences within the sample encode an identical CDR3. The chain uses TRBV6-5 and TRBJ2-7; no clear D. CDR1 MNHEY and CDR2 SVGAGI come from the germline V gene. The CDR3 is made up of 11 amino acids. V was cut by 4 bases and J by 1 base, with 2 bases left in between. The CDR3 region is CASSFSYEQYF. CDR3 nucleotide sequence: TGTGCCAGCAGTTTTTCCTACGAGCAGTACTTC.

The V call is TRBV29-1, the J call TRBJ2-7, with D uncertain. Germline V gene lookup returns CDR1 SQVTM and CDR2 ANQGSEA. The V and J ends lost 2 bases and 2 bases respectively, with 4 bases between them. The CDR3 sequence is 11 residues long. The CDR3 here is CSVEKTYEQYF. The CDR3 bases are TGCAGCGTTGAAAAGACCTACGAGCAGTACTTC.

In DNA form, the CDR3 reads TGTGCCAGCAGTCTCCGCCCCATCGGGAGCGTGGGTGAGACCCAGTACTTC. As protein: CASSLRPIGSVGETQYF. The gene calls are TRBV27 and TRBJ2-5; D is possibly TRBD2 (6 bases). The CDR3 loop spans 17 amino acids. Germline CDR1 MNHEY, CDR2 SMNVEV (reference sequence). Trimming removed 5 bases at V and 5 bases at J, with 24 bases between.

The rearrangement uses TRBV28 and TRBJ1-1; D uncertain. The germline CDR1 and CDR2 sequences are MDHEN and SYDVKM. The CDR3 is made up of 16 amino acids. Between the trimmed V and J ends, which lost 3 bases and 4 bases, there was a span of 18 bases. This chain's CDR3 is CASSFPLSGRGTEAFF. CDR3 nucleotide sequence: TGTGCCAGCAGTTTCCCCCTCTCAGGCCGGGGCACTGAAGCTTTCTTT.

The CDR3 nucleotides read TGCGCCAGCAGGCCCCAGGGGGCGCTTAATTCACCCCTCCACTTT. It codes for CASRPQGALNSPLHF. This chain joins TRBV10-2 and TRBJ1-6, with 8 positions matching TRBD1. The J segment lost 6 bases and the V segment lost 6 bases, leaving 7 bases of the junction unmatched. The V gene's germline CDR1 is WSHSY and CDR2 SAAADI. CDR3 length: 15 residues.